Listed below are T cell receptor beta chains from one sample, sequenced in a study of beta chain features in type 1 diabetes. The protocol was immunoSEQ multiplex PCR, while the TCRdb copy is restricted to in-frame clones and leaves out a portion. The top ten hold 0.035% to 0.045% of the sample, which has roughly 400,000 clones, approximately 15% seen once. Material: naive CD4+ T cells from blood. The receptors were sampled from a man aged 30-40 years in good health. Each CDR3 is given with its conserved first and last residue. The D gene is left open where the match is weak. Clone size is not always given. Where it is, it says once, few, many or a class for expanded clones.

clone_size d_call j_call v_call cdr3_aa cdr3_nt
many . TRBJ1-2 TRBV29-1 CSVGAGYTF TGCAGCGTCGGGGCTGGCTACACCTTC
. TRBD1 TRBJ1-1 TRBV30 CAWSVMGQGKAFF TGTGCCTGGAGTGTAATGGGACAGGGAAAGGCTTTCTTT
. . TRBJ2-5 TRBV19 CASSSKGAVGETQYF TGTGCCAGTAGTTCCAAGGGAGCGGTAGGGGAGACCCAGTACTTC
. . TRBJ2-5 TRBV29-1 CSVTGETQYF TGCAGCGTTACCGGAGAGACCCAGTACTTC
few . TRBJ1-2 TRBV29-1 CSVERVRPYGYTF TGCAGCGTTGAGAGGGTGCGACCATATGGCTACACCTTC
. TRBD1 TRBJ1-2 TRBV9 CASSVSMGTGSGDYGYTF TGTGCCAGCAGCGTATCCATGGGGACAGGGTCAGGAGACTATGGCTACACCTTC
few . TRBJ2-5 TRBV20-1 CSASSETQYF TGCAGTGCTAGTTCTGAGACCCAGTACTTC
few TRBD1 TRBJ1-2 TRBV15 CATSRGQLDGYTF TGTGCCACCAGCAGGGGACAGTTGGATGGCTACACCTTC
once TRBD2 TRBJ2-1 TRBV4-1 CASSHRGLAEKYNEQFF TGCGCCAGCAGCCACCGCGGACTAGCGGAAAAATACAATGAGCAGTTCTTC
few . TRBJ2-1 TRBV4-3 CASSQAGTTYNEQFF TGCGCCAGCAGCCAAGCCGGGACAACCTACAATGAGCAGTTCTTC
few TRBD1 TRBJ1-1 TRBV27 CASSLTQSRGANTEAFF TGTGCCAGCAGTTTAACGCAGTCCAGGGGGGCAAACACTGAAGCTTTCTTT
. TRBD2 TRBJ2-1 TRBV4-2 CASSQDSGGRAYNEQFF TGTGCCAGCAGCCAAGATAGTGGCGGGAGGGCCTACAATGAGCAGTTCTTC
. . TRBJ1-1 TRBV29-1 CSVEDGTTEAFF TGCAGCGTTGAAGACGGGACCACTGAAGCTTTCTTT
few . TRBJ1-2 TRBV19 CASSFGDNYGYTF TGTGCCAGTAGTTTTGGAGATAACTATGGCTACACCTTC
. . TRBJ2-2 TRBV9 CASRSGAGNTGELFF TGTGCCAGCAGGTCCGGGGCCGGAAACACCGGGGAGCTGTTTTTT
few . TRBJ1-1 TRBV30 CAWSVRATEAFF TGTGCCTGGAGTGTAAGGGCCACTGAAGCTTTCTTT
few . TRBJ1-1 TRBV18 CASSSTVNTEAFF TGTGCCAGCTCGTCGACAGTGAACACTGAAGCTTTCTTT
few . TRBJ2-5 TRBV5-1 CASSRSEETQYF TGCGCCAGCAGCAGGTCGGAAGAGACCCAGTACTTC
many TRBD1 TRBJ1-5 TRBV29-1 CSVTLQGVGEPQHF TGCAGCGTTACCCTCCAGGGGGTAGGCGAGCCCCAGCATTTT
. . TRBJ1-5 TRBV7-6 CASSLGREDQPQHF TGTGCCAGCAGCTTAGGCAGGGAAGATCAGCCCCAGCATTTT
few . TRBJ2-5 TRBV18 CASSATYQETQYF TGTGCCAGCTCAGCAACATACCAAGAGACCCAGTACTTC
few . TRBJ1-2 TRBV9 CASSVAVEQNYGYTF TGTGCCAGCAGCGTAGCAGTCGAGCAGAACTATGGCTACACCTTC
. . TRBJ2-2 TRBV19 CASSSRTAGELFF TGTGCCAGTAGTTCTCGGACAGCCGGGGAGCTGTTTTTT
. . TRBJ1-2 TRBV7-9 CASSLGIQDYGYTF TGTGCCAGCAGCTTAGGGATACAAGACTATGGCTACACCTTC
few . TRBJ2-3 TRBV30 CAWSSSGTDTQYF TGTGCCTGGAGTTCTAGCGGCACAGATACGCAGTATTTT
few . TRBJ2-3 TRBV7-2 CASSLLVSTDTQYF TGTGCCAGCAGCTTATTAGTCAGCACAGATACGCAGTATTTT
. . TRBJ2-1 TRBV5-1 CASSLRFEEQFF TGCGCCAGCAGCTTGAGGTTCGAAGAGCAGTTCTTC
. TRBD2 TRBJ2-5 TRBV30 CALGGSQETQYF TGTGCCCTGGGAGGGTCACAAGAGACCCAGTACTTC
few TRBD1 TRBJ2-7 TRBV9 CASSVDPGGLVRDEQYF TGTGCCAGCAGCGTAGATCCAGGGGGCCTTGTGAGAGACGAGCAGTACTTC
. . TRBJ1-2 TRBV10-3 CAISALYGYTF TGTGCCATCAGTGCCCTCTATGGCTACACCTTC
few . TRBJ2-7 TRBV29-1 CSVGTGPYEQYF TGCAGCGTTGGTACAGGGCCCTACGAGCAGTACTTC
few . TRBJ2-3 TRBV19 CATSNGGTQYF TGTGCCACGTCGAACGGAGGTACGCAGTATTTT
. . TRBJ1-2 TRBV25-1 CASSGPTLRPYGYTF TGTGCCAGCAGTGGGCCGACCCTAAGGCCCTATGGCTACACCTTC
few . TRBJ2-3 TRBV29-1 CSLTRTASTDTQYF TGCAGCCTCACCCGGACAGCTAGCACAGATACGCAGTATTTT
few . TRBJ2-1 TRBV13 CASSYLGAGGDNEQFF TGTGCCAGCAGCTACTTGGGAGCGGGCGGCGACAATGAGCAGTTCTTC
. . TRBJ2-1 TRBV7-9 CASSLARGARLNEQFF TGTGCCAGCAGCTTAGCCCGGGGGGCCAGGCTCAATGAGCAGTTCTTC
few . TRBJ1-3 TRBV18 CASLGIPGSGNTIYF TGTGCCAGCTTGGGGATCCCGGGCTCTGGAAACACCATATATTTT
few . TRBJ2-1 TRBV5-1 CASSAAGYSYNEQFF TGCGCCAGCAGCGCCGCGGGGTACTCCTACAATGAGCAGTTCTTC
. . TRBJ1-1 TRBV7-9 CASSPGKLNTEAFF TGTGCCAGCAGCCCGGGGAAACTAAACACTGAAGCTTTCTTT
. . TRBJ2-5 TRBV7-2 CASTKGGRRGETQYF TGTGCCAGCACCAAGGGTGGTCGGAGGGGAGAGACCCAGTACTTC
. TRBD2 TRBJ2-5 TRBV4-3 CASSQVSLAGTQYF TGCGCCAGCAGCCAAGTTTCCCTAGCGGGGACCCAGTACTTC
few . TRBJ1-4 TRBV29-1 CSVDNDAKLFF TGCAGCGTTGACAATGACGCGAAACTGTTTTTT
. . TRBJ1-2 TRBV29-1 CSVSAGGRDGYTF TGCAGCGTGTCCGCTGGGGGGCGGGATGGCTACACCTTC
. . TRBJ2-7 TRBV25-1 CASGHGTYEQYF TGTGCCAGCGGCCATGGGACCTACGAGCAGTACTTC
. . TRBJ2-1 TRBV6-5 CASSDPPLTNEQFF TGTGCCAGCAGTGACCCGCCGTTGACGAACGAGCAGTTCTTC
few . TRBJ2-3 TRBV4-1 CASSQDFVGQSSNTQYF TGCGCCAGCAGCCAAGATTTCGTAGGACAGTCCTCGAATACGCAGTATTTT
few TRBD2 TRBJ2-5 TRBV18 CASSPRVSGGARQETQYF TGTGCCAGCTCACCGAGGGTCAGCGGGGGGGCCAGGCAAGAGACCCAGTACTTC
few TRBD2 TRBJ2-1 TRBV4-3 CASSQVWRGNEQFF TGCGCCAGCAGCCAAGTTTGGCGGGGGAATGAGCAGTTCTTC
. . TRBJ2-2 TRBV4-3 CASSLDFQGSSTGELFF TGCGCCAGCAGCCTCGATTTCCAGGGCAGCAGCACCGGGGAGCTGTTTTTT
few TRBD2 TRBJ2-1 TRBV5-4 CASSYRLASLIDEQFF TGTGCCAGCAGCTATCGACTAGCGTCACTGATCGATGAGCAGTTCTTC
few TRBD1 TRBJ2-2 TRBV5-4 CASSFGDRLTGELFF TGTGCCAGCAGCTTCGGGGACAGACTGACCGGGGAGCTGTTTTTT
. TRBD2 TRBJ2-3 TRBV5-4 CASSLGPSGASTDTQYF TGTGCCAGCAGCTTGGGGCCTAGCGGAGCTAGCACAGATACGCAGTATTTT
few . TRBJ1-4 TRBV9 CASSEYGEKLFF TGTGCCAGCAGCGAATACGGTGAAAAACTGTTTTTT
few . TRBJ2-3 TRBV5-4 CASSFVVDRKDTQYF TGTGCCAGCAGCTTCGTTGTTGATAGGAAAGATACGCAGTATTTT
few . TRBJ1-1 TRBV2 CASSEAQSGLRNTEAFF TGTGCCAGCAGTGAAGCACAGTCGGGACTGAGGAACACTGAAGCTTTCTTT
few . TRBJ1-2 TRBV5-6 CASSLEWAGEEDGYTF TGTGCCAGCAGCTTGGAATGGGCAGGGGAGGAGGACGGCTACACCTTC